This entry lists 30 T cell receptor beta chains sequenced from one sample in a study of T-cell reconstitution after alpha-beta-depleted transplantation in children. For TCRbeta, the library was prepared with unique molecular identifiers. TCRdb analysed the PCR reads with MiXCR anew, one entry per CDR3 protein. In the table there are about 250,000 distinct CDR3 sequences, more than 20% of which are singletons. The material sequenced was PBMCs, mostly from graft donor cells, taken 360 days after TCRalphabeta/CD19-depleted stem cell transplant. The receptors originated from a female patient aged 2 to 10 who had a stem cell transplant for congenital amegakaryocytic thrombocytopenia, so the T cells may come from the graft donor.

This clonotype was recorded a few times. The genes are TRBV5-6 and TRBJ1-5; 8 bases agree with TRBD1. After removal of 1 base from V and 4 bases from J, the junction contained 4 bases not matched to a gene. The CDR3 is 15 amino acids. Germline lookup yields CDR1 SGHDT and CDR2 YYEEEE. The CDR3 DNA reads TGTGCCAGCAGCTTGCGACAGGGGCATAATCAGCCCCAGCATTTT. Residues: CASSLRQGHNQPQHF.

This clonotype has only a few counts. The CDR3 region has the DNA TGTGCCAGCAGCGTTGGAAGGACTAGCGGATCCTACAATGAGCAGTTCTTC. This gives the protein CASSVGRTSGSYNEQFF. V gene TRBV7-8 combines with J gene TRBJ2-1, with 10 bases matching TRBD2. CDR3 size: 17 residues. Germline V gene lookup returns CDR1 SGHVS and CDR2 FQNEAQ. V was pared by 5 bases and J by 1 base, with 8 bases of the junction left unmatched. Combining the CDR3 with reference TRBV7-8 and TRBJ2-1 gives the whole variable domain GAGVSQSPRYKVAKRGQDVALRCDPISGHVSLFWYQQALGQGPEFLTYFQNEAQLDKSGLPSDRFFAERPEGSVSTLKIQRTQQEDSAVYLCASSVGRTSGSYNEQFFGPGTRLTVL.

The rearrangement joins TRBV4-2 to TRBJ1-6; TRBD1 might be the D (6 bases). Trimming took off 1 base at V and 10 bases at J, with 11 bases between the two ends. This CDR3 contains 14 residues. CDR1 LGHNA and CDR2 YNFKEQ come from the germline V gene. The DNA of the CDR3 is TGTGCCAGCAGCCAAGGCGTTGACAGGTCACCCCTCCACTTT. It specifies CASSQGVDRSPLHF.

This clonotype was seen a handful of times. The CDR3 DNA follows: TGCGCCAGCAGCTTGGAAGGGATGGAGACCCAGTACTTC. As protein: CASSLEGMETQYF. This chain uses TRBV5-1 with TRBJ2-5, with D hard to call. Germline CDR1 reads SGHRS; CDR2 reads YFSETQ. This CDR3 spans 13 amino acids. Deletions cut 0 bases from V and 5 bases from J, with 8 bases between.

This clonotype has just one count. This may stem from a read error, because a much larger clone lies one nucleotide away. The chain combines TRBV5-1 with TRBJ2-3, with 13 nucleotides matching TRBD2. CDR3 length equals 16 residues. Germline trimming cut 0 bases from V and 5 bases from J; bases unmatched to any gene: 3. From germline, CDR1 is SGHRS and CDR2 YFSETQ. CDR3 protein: CASSLATSGRGDTQYF. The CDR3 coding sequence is TGCGCCAGCAGCTTGGCCACTAGCGGGAGGGGAGATACGCAGTATTTT.

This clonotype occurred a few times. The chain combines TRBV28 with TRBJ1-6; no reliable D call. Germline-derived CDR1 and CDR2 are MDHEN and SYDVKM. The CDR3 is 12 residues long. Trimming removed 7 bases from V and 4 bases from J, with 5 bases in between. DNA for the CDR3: TGTGCCAGCATGGGGTATAATTCACCCCTCCACTTT. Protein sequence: CASMGYNSPLHF.

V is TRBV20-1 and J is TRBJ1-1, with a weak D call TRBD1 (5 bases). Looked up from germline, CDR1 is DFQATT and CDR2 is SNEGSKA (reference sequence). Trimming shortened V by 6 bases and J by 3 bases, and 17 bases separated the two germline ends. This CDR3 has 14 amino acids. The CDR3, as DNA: TGCAGTGCGCAAAGGGGATTTGGGGACACTGAAGCTTTCTTT. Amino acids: CSAQRGFGDTEAFF.

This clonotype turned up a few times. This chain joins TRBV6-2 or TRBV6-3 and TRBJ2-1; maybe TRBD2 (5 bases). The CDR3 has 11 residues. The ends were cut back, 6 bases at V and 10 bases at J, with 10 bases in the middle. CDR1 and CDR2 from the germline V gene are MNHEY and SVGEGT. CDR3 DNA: TGTGCCAGCAGCCACGGCGGGGAGCAGTTCTTC. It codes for CASSHGGEQFF.

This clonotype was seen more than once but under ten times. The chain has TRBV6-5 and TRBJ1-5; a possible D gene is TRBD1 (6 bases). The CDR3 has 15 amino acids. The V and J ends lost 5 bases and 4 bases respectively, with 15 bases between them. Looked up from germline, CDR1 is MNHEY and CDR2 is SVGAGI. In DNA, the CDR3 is TGTGCCAGCAGTCCCTCGACAGGACAAAATCAGCCCCAGCATTTT. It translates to CASSPSTGQNQPQHF.

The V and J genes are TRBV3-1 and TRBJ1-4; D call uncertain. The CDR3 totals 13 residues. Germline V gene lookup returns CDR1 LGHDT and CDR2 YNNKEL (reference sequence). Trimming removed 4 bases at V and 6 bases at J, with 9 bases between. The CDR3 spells CASSPPADEKLFF. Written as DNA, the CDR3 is TGTGCCAGCAGCCCTCCGGCAGATGAAAAACTGTTTTTT. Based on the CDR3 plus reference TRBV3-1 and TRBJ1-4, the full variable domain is DTAVSQTPKYLVTQMGNDKSIKCEQNLGHDTMYWYKQDSKKFLKIMFSYNNKELIINETVPNRFSPKSPDKAHLNLHINSLELGDSAVYFCASSPPADEKLFFGSGTQLSVL.

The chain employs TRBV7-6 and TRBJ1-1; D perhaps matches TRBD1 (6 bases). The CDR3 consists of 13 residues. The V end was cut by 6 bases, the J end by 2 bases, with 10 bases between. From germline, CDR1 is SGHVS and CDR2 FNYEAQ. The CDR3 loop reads CASSRDTNTEAFF. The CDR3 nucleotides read TGTGCCAGCAGTAGGGACACAAACACTGAAGCTTTCTTT.

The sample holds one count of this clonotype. In DNA, the CDR3 is TGTGCCAGCAGTTACTGGGGGCAGGGAGAGACCCAGTACTTC. Translated: CASSYWGQGETQYF. The chain has TRBV6-2 or TRBV6-3 and TRBJ2-5; TRBD1 is a possible D gene (6 bases). With 1 base removed from V and 4 bases from J, the gap between germline ends came to 10 bases. This CDR3 comprises 14 residues. The germline V gene has CDR1 MNHEY and CDR2 SVGEGT.

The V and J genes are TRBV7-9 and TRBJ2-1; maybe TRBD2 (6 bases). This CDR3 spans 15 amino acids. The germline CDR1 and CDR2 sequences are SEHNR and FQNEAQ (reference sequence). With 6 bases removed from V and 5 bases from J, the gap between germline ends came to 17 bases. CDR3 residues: CASRSGTWVDNEQFF. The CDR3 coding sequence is TGTGCCAGCAGGTCCGGGACTTGGGTTGACAATGAGCAGTTCTTC.

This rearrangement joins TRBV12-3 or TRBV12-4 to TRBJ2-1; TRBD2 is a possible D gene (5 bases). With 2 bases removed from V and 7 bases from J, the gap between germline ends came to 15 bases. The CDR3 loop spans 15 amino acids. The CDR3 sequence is CASSLSGMKRNEQFF. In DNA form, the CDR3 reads TGTGCCAGCAGTTTAAGCGGTATGAAGCGGAATGAGCAGTTCTTC.

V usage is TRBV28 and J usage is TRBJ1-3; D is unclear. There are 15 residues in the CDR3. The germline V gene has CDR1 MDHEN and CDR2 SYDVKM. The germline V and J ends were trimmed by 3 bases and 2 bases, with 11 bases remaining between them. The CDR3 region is CASSFGGSTGNTIYF. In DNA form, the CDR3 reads TGTGCCAGCAGTTTTGGAGGGAGCACTGGAAACACCATATATTTT.

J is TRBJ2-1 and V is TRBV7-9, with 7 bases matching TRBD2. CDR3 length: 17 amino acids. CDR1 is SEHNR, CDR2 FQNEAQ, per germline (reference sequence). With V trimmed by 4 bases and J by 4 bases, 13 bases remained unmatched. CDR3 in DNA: TGTGCCAGCAGCTCAACCGCGGGGAGGGGTATATACAATGAGCAGTTCTTC. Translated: CASSSTAGRGIYNEQFF.

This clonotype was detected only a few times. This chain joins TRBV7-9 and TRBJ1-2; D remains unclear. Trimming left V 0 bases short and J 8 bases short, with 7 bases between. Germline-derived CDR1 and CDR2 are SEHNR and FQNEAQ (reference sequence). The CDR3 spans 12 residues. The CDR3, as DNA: TGTGCCAGCAGCTTAGCTCGTCGCGGCTACACCTTC. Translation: CASSLARRGYTF.

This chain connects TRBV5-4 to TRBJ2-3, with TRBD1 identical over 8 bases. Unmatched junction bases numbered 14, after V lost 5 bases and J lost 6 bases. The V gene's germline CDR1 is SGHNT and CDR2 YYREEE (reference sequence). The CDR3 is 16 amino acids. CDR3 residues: CASSARARTGSDTQYF. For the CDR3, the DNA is TGTGCCAGCAGTGCCCGCGCGAGGACAGGGTCTGATACGCAGTATTTT.

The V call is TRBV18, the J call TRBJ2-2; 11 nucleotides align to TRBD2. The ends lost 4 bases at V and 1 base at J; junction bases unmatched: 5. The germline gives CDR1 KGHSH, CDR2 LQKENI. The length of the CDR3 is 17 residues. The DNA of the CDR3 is TGTGCCAGCTCACGAACGGGACTAGCGGAGAACACCGGGGAGCTGTTTTTT. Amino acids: CASSRTGLAENTGELFF.

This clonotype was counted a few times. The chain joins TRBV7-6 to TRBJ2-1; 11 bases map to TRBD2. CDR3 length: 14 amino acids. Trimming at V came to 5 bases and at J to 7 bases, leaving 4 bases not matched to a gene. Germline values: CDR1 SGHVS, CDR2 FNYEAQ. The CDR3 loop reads CASSELAGVNEQFF. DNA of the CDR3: TGTGCCAGCAGCGAACTAGCGGGAGTTAATGAGCAGTTCTTC.

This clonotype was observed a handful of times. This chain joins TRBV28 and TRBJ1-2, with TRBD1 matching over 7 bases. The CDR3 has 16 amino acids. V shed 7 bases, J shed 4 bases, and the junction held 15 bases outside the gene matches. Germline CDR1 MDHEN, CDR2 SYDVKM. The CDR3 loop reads CASTASGTAVGYGYTF. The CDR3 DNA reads TGTGCCAGCACCGCCTCCGGGACAGCGGTCGGCTATGGCTACACCTTC.

For the CDR3, the DNA is TGTGCCAGCAGTTCGCGGACGAAAACCTTGAACACTGAAGCTTTCTTT. This sequence encodes CASSSRTKTLNTEAFF. The chain links TRBV12-3 or TRBV12-4 to TRBJ1-1; D ambiguous. V dropped 4 bases and J dropped 0 bases, with 15 bases sitting between them. The CDR3 sequence is 16 residues long.

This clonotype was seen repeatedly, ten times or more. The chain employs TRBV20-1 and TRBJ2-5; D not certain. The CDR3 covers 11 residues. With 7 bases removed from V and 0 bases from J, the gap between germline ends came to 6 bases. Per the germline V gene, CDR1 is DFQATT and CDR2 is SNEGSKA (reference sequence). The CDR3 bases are TGCAGTGGGCAGAACCAAGAGACCCAGTACTTC. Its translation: CSGQNQETQYF.

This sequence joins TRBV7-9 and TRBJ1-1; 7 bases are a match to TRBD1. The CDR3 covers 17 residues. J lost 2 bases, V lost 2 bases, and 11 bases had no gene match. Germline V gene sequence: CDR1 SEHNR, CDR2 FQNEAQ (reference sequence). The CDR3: CASSLPGGQTTNTEAFF. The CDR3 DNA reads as TGTGCCAGCAGCTTACCGGGGGGACAGACGACAAACACTGAAGCTTTCTTT.

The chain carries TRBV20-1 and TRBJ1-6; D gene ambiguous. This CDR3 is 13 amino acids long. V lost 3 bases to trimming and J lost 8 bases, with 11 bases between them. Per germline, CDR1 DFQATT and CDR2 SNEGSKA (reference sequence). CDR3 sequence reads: CSARDGNYSPLHF. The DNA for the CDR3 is TGCAGTGCTAGGGACGGGAACTATTCACCCCTCCACTTT.

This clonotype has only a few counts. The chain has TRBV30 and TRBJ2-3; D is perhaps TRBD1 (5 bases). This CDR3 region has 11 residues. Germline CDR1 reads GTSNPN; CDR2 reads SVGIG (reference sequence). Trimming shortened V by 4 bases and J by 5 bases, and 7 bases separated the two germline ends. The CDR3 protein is CAWTGQDTQYF. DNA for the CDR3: TGTGCCTGGACAGGGCAAGATACGCAGTATTTT. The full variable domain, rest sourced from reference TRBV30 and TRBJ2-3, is SQTIHQWPATLVQPVGSPLSLECTVEGTSNPNLYWYRQAAGRGLQLLFYSVGIGQISSEVPQNLSASRPQDRQFILSSKKLLLSDSGFYLCAWTGQDTQYFGPGTRLTVL.

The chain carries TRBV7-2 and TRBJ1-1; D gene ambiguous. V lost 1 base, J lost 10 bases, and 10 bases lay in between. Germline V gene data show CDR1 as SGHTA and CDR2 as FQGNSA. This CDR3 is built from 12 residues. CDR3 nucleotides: TGTGCCAGCAGCTTAGTGGGTGTGGCAGCTTTCTTT. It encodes CASSLVGVAAFF.

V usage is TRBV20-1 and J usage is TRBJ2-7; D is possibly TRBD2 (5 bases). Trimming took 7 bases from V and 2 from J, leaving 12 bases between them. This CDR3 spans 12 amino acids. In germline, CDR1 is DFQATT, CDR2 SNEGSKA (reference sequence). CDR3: CSGGTSAYEQYF. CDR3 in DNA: TGCAGTGGGGGTACTAGTGCCTACGAGCAGTACTTC.

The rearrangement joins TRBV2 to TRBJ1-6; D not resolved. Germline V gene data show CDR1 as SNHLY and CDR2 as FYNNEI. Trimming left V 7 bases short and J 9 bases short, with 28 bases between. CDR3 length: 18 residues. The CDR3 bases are TGTGCCAGCACTCAACTCACCCGAAACAGTGGCGGAGGTTCACCCCTCCACTTT. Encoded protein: CASTQLTRNSGGGSPLHF.

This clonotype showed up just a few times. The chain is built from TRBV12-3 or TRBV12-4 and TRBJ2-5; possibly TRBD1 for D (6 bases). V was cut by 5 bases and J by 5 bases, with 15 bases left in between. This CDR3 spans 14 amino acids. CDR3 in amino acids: CASSTQGNWETQYF. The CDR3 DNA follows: TGTGCCAGCAGTACGCAGGGGAATTGGGAGACCCAGTACTTC.